Listed below are T cell receptor beta chains from one sample, sequenced in a study of cytomegalovirus exposure and HLA in healthy donors. Assay: immunoSEQ multiplex PCR; the TCRdb copy retains only in-frame clones and omits some. The sample shows approximately 140,000 clones, roughly 83% of them seen only once. Material for sequencing was PBMCs. The receptors derive from a human donor in good health. Each CDR3 is given with its conserved first and last residue. The D gene is left open where the match is weak. Expanded clones get a size class; other rows say once, few or many, or leave the size out.

d_gene,j_gene,abundance,v_gene,CDR3nt,CDR3aa
TRBD1,TRBJ1-1,-,TRBV6-5,TGTGCCAGCAGTTGGTCATTGGGACAGGGGAACACTGAAGCTTTCTTT,CASSWSLGQGNTEAFF
-,TRBJ2-1,few,TRBV10-2,TGCGCCAGCAGCGGGAGTTCCTACAATGAGCAGTTCTTC,CASSGSSYNEQFF
-,TRBJ1-1,-,TRBV7-9,TGTGCCAGCAGCCAAACAGGGATAGGCACTGAAGCTTTCTTT,CASSQTGIGTEAFF
TRBD1,TRBJ1-3,-,TRBV10-1,TGCGCCAGCAGTGAATCCAGGGGGCCTGGAAACACCATATATTTT,CASSESRGPGNTIYF
TRBD1,TRBJ2-1,few,TRBV7-6,TGTGCCAGCAGCCCAGGACAGGGTAGGAATGAGCAGTTCTTC,CASSPGQGRNEQFF
TRBD1,TRBJ1-6,few,TRBV5-1,TGCGCCAGCAGCTCGTCGACAGGGACGTCACCCCTCCACTTT,CASSSSTGTSPLHF
TRBD1,TRBJ1-2,-,TRBV2,TGTGCCAGCAGTGACTGGACAGGGGGCTTTAGTGGTTATGGCTACACCTTC,CASSDWTGGFSGYGYTF
TRBD2,TRBJ2-1,-,TRBV2,TGTGCCAGCAGCTCCCTGACTAGCGGAAATTACAATGAGCAGTTCTTC,CASSSLTSGNYNEQFF
-,TRBJ2-3,-,TRBV7-2,TGTGCCAGCAGCTTAGAGACTAGTTCAGATACGCAGTATTTT,CASSLETSSDTQYF
-,TRBJ2-7,-,TRBV18,TGTGCCAGCTCACCTAATGGACAGACCAGCTCCTACGAGCAGTACTTC,CASSPNGQTSSYEQYF
TRBD2,TRBJ2-5,-,TRBV7-9,TGTTCCAGCAGCAGGACTAGCGGGGGGTTACAAGAGACCCAGTACTTC,CSSSRTSGGLQETQYF
TRBD1,TRBJ1-4,few,TRBV6-1,TGTGCCAGCAACACAGGGGCGGAGAATGAAAAACTGTTTTTT,CASNTGAENEKLFF
TRBD1,TRBJ1-5,-,TRBV18,TGTGCCAGCTCACCGGGGGAGACAGGGGGCGGAAGCAATCAGCCCCAGCATTTT,CASSPGETGGGSNQPQHF
-,TRBJ1-2,-,TRBV30,TGTGCCTGGAGTGTACTGGCAGGCGGGCATGGCTACACCTTC,CAWSVLAGGHGYTF
TRBD2,TRBJ2-3,-,TRBV10-1,TGCGCTACTAGCGGTAGCACAGATACGCAGTATTTT,CATSGSTDTQYF
-,TRBJ2-1,-,TRBV7-9,TGTGCCAGCAGCTTCGGTACAGGGGAGCAGTTCTTC,CASSFGTGEQFF
-,TRBJ1-2,-,TRBV13,TGTGCCAGCAGCAGCGCGGGGGTAGTTGGCTACACCTTC,CASSSAGVVGYTF
TRBD2,TRBJ2-3,-,TRBV28,TGTGCCTCTCGGGGGAGCGGGGCTACAGATACGCAGTATTTT,CASRGSGATDTQYF
-,TRBJ1-2,-,TRBV27,TGTGCCAGCAGCCGAGATTTACACTATGGCTACACCTTC,CASSRDLHYGYTF
TRBD1,TRBJ2-7,-,TRBV19,TGTGCCAGTAGCCGGACAGGGGGCTTCTACGAGCAGTACTTC,CASSRTGGFYEQYF
TRBD2,TRBJ2-3,-,TRBV9,TGTGCCAGCAGCGTAGATTCTCTAGCGGGAACGCTCCAGTATTTT,CASSVDSLAGTLQYF
TRBD1,TRBJ1-1,-,TRBV6-1,TGTGCCAGCAGTGAGCAGGACAGGGGAGAAGCTTTCTTT,CASSEQDRGEAFF
-,TRBJ2-1,-,TRBV6-6,TGTGCCAGCAGCGTTAGAGGATATGAGCAGTTCTTC,CASSVRGYEQFF
TRBD1,TRBJ2-7,-,TRBV28,TGTGCCAGCAGCAGTCCAGGACAGGCAAATGAGCAGTACTTC,CASSSPGQANEQYF
-,TRBJ1-1,-,TRBV28,TGTGCCAGCAGTTTAATCCCGGCAGGGTCTGAAGCTTTCTTT,CASSLIPAGSEAFF
-,TRBJ2-3,-,TRBV19,TGTGCCAGTAGCCTACGAAACCAGGGGATTAGCACAGATACGCAGTATTTT,CASSLRNQGISTDTQYF
-,TRBJ2-1,-,TRBV10-3,TGTGCCATCAGTGAGTCGTTATCCTACAATGAGCAGTTCTTC,CAISESLSYNEQFF
TRBD2,TRBJ2-3,-,TRBV9,TGTGCCAGCAGCCTCCACTCGGGAGCGGGAGGTAATACAGATACGCAGTATTTT,CASSLHSGAGGNTDTQYF
TRBD2,TRBJ2-7,-,TRBV11-2,TGTGCCAGCAGCGGGCAAAAGGGACTAGCGGGGGCCTACGAGCAGTACTTC,CASSGQKGLAGAYEQYF
-,TRBJ1-5,-,TRBV30,TGTGCCTGGTCCCGGGGAAGTAGCGGTCAGCCCCAGCATTTT,CAWSRGSSGQPQHF